This T cell receptor (beta chain) emerged from a study of response to subunit inactivated influenza vaccine. Regarding the study as a whole: Authors suggested seasonal influenza vaccinations each recruit few new T cells.

Worth noting for this clonotype: The antigen remains unidentified.

From the RT-PCR reads, TCRdb called clonotypes with MiXCR, one entry per CDR3 protein. The repertoire holds roughly 790,000 distinct CDR3 sequences, approximately 22% seen once, with 9.5% to 13% in the top ten. This CDR3 has 14 residues. The ends were cut back, 5 bases at V and 1 base at J, with 11 bases in the middle. Germline V lookup: CDR1 LNHNV, CDR2 YYDKDF (reference sequence). This TCR came from a man aged 45-65 years who received an inactivated influenza vaccine. The specimen comprised PBMCs from blood, sampled about 5 days after vaccination. J is TRBJ1-2 and V is TRBV15, with D unresolved. The CDR3: CATSPVGSNYGYTF. The CDR3 DNA reads as TGTGCCACCAGCCCCGTCGGGAGTAACTATGGCTACACCTTC.